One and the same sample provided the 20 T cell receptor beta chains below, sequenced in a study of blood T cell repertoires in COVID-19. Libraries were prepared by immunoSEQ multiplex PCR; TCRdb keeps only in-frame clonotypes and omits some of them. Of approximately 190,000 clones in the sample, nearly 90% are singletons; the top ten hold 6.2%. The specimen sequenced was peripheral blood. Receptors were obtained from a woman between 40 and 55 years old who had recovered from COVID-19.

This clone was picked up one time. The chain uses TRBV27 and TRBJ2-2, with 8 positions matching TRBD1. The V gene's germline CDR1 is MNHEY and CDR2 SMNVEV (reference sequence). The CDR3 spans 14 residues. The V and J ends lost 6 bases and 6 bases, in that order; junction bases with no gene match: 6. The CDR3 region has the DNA TGTGCCAGCAGCGGGGACAGGTTGTCCGGGGAGCTGTTTTTT. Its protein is CASSGDRLSGELFF.

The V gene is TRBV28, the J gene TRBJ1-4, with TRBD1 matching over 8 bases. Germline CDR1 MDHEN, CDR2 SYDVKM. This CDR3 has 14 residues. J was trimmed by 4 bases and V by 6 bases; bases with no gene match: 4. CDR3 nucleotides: TGTGCCAGCAGCCGACAGGGGAATAATGAAAAACTGTTTTTT. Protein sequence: CASSRQGNNEKLFF.

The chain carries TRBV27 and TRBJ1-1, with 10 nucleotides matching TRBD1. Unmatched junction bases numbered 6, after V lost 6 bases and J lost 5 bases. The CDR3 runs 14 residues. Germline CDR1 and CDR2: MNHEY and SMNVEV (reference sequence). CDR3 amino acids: CASSLPGQGTEAFF. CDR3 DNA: TGTGCCAGCAGCCTGCCGGGACAGGGGACTGAAGCTTTCTTT.

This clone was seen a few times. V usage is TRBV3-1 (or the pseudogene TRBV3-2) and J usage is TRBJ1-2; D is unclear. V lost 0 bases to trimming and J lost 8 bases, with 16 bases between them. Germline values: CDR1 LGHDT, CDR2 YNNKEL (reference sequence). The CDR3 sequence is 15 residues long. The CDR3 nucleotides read TGTGCCAGCAGCCAAGATCGGTCGAGTTCCGGGGGCTACACCTTC. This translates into CASSQDRSSSGGYTF.

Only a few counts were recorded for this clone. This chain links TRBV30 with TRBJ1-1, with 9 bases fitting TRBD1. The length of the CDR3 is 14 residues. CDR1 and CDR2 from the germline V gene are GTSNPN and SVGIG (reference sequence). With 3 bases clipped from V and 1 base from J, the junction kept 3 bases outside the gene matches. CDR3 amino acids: CAWSPGQGNTEAFF. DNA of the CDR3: TGTGCCTGGAGCCCGGGACAGGGGAACACTGAAGCTTTCTTT.

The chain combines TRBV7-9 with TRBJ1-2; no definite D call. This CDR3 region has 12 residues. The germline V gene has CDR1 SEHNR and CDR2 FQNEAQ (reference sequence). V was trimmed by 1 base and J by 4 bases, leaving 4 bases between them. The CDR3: CASSLGSYGYTF. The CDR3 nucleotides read TGTGCCAGCAGCTTAGGCAGCTATGGCTACACCTTC.

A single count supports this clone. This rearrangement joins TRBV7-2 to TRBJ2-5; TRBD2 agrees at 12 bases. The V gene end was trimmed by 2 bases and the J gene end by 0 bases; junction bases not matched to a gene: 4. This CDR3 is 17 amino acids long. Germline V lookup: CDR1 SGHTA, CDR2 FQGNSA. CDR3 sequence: CASSLWTSGTYQETQYF. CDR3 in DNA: TGTGCCAGCAGCTTATGGACTAGCGGGACGTACCAAGAGACCCAGTACTTC.

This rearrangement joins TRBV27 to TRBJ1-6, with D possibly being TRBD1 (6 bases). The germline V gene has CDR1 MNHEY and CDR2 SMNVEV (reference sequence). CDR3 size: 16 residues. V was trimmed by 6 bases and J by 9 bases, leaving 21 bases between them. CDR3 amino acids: CASSPVGGRITSPLHF. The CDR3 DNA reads TGTGCCAGCAGCCCGGTGGGGGGGCGCATAACTTCACCCCTCCACTTT.

CDR3 protein: CASSWGAGGRWANYGYTF. CDR3 sequence (DNA): TGTGCCAGCAGCTGGGGGGCAGGCGGGAGGTGGGCTAACTATGGCTACACCTTC. The chain is built from TRBV7-8 and TRBJ1-2; weak D call: TRBD1 (6 bases). Germline assignment: CDR1 SGHVS and CDR2 FQNEAQ. This CDR3 region has 18 residues. The V end lost 4 bases, the J end lost 0 bases, and 21 bases lay between the germline ends.

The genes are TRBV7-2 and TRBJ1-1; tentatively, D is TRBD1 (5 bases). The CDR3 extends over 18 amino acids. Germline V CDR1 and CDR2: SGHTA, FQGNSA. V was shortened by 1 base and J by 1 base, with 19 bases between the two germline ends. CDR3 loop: CASSLVSGGSLSNTEAFF. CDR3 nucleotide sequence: TGTGCCAGCAGCTTAGTGTCGGGGGGATCCCTATCGAACACTGAAGCTTTCTTT.

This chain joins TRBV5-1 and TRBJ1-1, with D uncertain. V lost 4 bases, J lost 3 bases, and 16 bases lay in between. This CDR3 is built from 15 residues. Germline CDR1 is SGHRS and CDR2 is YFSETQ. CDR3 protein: CASSPDSGKDTEAFF. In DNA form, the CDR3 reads TGCGCCAGCAGCCCCGATAGCGGGAAGGACACTGAAGCTTTCTTT.

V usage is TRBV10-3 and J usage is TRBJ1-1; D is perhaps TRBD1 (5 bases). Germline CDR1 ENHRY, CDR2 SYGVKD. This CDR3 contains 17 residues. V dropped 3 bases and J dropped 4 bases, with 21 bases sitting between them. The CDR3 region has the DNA TGTGCCATCAGTGACTCTTACACGACAGCGGGGATCACTGAAGCTTTCTTT. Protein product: CAISDSYTTAGITEAFF.

CDR3 region: CASSHDETLAGNTDTQYF. DNA for the CDR3: TGTGCCAGCAGCCACGATGAGACACTAGCGGGAAACACAGATACGCAGTATTTT. The chain employs TRBV7-2 and TRBJ2-3; 10 nucleotides match TRBD2. Unmatched junction bases numbered 13, after V lost 5 bases and J lost 2 bases. The CDR3 extends over 18 amino acids. Per the germline V gene, CDR1 is SGHTA and CDR2 is FQGNSA.

The CDR3 sequence: CASRAQSDYGYTF. CDR3 in DNA: TGTGCCAGCAGGGCCCAGTCAGACTATGGCTACACCTTC. The gene calls are TRBV6-5 and TRBJ1-2, with no clear D. Trimming left V 6 bases short and J 3 bases short, with 11 bases between. Germline V gene lookup returns CDR1 MNHEY and CDR2 SVGAGI. CDR3 length equals 13 residues.

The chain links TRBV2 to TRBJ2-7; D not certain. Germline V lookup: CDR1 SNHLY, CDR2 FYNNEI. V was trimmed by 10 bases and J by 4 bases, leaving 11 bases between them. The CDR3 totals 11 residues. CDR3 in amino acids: CATLGEYEQYF. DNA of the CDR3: TGTGCCACCCTGGGCGAGTACGAGCAGTACTTC.

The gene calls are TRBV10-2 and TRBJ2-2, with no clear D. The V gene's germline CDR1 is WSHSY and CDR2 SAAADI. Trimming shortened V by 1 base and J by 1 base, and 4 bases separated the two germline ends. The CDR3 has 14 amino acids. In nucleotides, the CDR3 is TGCGCCAGCAGTGAGTACATGAACACCGGGGAGCTGTTTTTT. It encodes CASSEYMNTGELFF.

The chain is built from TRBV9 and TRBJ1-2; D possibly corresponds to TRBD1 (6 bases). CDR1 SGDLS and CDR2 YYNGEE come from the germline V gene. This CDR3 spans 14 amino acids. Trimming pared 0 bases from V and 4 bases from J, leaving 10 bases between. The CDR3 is CASSVDTGFYGYTF. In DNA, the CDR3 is TGTGCCAGCAGCGTAGATACAGGGTTCTATGGCTACACCTTC. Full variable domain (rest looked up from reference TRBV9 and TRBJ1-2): DSGVTQTPKHLITATGQRVTLRCSPRSGDLSVYWYQQSLDQGLQFLIQYYNGEERAKGNILERFSAQQFPDLHSELNLSSLELGDSALYFCASSVDTGFYGYTFGSGTRLTVV.

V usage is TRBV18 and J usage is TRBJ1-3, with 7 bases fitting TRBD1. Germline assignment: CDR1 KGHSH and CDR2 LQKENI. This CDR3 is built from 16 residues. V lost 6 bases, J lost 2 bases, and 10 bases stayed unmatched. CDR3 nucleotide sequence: TGTGCCAGCTCGCGCGACAGGGCTGTTACTGGAAACACCATATATTTT. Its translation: CASSRDRAVTGNTIYF.

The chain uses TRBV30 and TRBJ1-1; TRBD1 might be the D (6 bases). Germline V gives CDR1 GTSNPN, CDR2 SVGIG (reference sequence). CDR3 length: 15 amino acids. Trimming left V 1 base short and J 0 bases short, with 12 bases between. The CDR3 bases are TGTGCCTGGAGTGCTCCCGACAGGATGAACACTGAAGCTTTCTTT. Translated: CAWSAPDRMNTEAFF.

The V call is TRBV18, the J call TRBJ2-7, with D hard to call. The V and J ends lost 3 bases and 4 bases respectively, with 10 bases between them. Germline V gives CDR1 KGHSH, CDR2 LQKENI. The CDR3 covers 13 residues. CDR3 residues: CASSPSSGYEQYF. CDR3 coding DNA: TGTGCCAGCTCACCGAGTTCTGGTTACGAGCAGTACTTC.